This T cell receptor beta chain was identified during a study of T-cell reconstitution after alpha-beta-depleted transplantation in children. Study-level results: After transplant, high TCRbeta diversity at day 60 in some patients arose from surviving recipient T cells and thymic progenitors. Reportedly, only several hundred clones from non-depleted graft cells drove alpha-beta T-cell counts at about two months. Newly produced T cells mostly accounted for T-cell counts and diversity one year post-transplant.

This clonotype occurred many times. Its specificity is not known. Researchers prepared the TCRbeta library using unique molecular identifiers, the study reports. TCRdb recomputed calls from the PCR reads with MiXCR, one row per CDR3 protein. The table records 25,000 to 30,000 distinct CDR3 sequences, about 5.8% of them present only once. The clonotype was recovered from a male patient under 18 who had a stem cell transplant for acute myeloid leukemia, so the T cells may come from the graft donor. The input for sequencing was PBMCs, mostly from graft donor cells, taken 180 days after TCRalphabeta/CD19-depleted stem cell transplant.

The CDR3 loop is CASSLWTPGSTDTQYF. Written as DNA, the CDR3 is TGTGCCAGCAGTTTATGGACCCCCGGCAGCACAGATACGCAGTATTTT. This chain joins TRBV28 and TRBJ2-3; D remains ambiguous. V dropped 0 bases and J dropped 0 bases, with 10 bases sitting between them. The length of the CDR3 is 16 residues. The germline gives CDR1 MDHEN, CDR2 SYDVKM.